This TCR beta chain was identified in a study of blood T cell repertoires in COVID-19. TCRdb's copy holds only in-frame clones and misses some; the assay was immunoSEQ multiplex PCR. The table lists about 440,000 clones, about 85% of them singletons, with under 2% in the top ten. V shed 5 bases and J 9 bases; nucleotides not matched to a gene: 11. The CDR3 is 16 residues long. Germline V gives CDR1 SGHVS, CDR2 FNYEAQ. J is TRBJ2-1 and V is TRBV7-6, with 12 bases that match TRBD2. Sequencing was performed on PBMCs or T cells enriched from blood (not recorded which). The TCR was taken from a woman between 18 and 30 years old with acute COVID-19. The CDR3 spells CASSPRLAGDAGEQFF. The CDR3 DNA reads as TGTGCCAGCAGCCCCCGACTAGCGGGAGACGCGGGTGAGCAGTTCTTC.